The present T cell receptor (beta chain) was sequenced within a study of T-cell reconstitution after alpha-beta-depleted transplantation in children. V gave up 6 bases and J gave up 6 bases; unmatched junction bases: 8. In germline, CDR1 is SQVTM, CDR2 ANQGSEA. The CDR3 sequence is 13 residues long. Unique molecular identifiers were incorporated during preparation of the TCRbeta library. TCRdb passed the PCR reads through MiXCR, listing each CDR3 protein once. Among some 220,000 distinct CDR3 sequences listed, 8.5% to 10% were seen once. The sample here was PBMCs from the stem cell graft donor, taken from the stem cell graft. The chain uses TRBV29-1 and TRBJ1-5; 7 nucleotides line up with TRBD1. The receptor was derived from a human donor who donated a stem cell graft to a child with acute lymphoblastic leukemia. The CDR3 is CSVRDREGQPQHF. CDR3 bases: TGCAGCGTGAGAGACAGGGAGGGTCAGCCCCAGCATTTT.